A single sample gave rise to the 25 T cell receptor beta chains below, sequenced in a study of beta chain features in type 1 diabetes. No cognate antigen is known for these TCRs. Study outcomes and limitations: All four CD4+ subsets of Type 1 diabetes patients contained TCRB CDR3s that were moderately but significantly shorter.

The isolated RNA, all of it, was reverse transcribed, so expressed TCRB transcripts were what got sequenced. Some clones are missing from TCRdb's copy, which holds only in-frame ones; the method was immunoSEQ multiplex PCR. The sample includes more than 300,000 clones, 9.5% to 10% seen only once; the top ten take 0.45% to 0.65%. What was sequenced was central memory CD4+ T cells from blood. Every receptor here comes from a man in his thirties or forties with type 1 diabetes.

The chain is built from TRBV4-2 and TRBJ1-4, with 8 bases that match TRBD1. The CDR3 is made up of 16 amino acids. Germline V gives CDR1 LGHNA, CDR2 YNFKEQ. V lost 0 bases and J lost 4; bases outside the gene matches: 4. The CDR3 DNA follows: TGTGCCAGCAGCCAAGATTTCACAGGGGGTAATGAAAAACTGTTTTTT. Encoded protein: CASSQDFTGGNEKLFF.

There are a few counts of this clone. The V gene is TRBV5-1, the J gene TRBJ2-7, with 8 bases matching TRBD2. Trimming cost V 3 bases and J 2 bases; bases outside gene matches: 4. Germline-derived CDR1 and CDR2 are SGHRS and YFSETQ. CDR3 length equals 14 residues. As DNA, the CDR3 is TGCGCCAGCAGCTCGGGACTAGAGCCCTACGAGCAGTACTTC. This gives the protein CASSSGLEPYEQYF.

This clone has just a few counts. At the DNA level, this CDR3 is encoded by other sequences in the same sample as well. As DNA, the CDR3 is TGCGCCAGCAGCTTGGAGCTTGCGGGAGCCTACAATGAGCAGTTCTTC. Translation: CASSLELAGAYNEQFF. This chain joins TRBV5-1 and TRBJ2-1; 7 bases line up with TRBD2. CDR3 length: 16 amino acids. Germline CDR1 is SGHRS and CDR2 is YFSETQ. V shed 0 bases, J shed 2 bases, and the junction held 5 bases outside the gene matches.

Concerning this clone itself: Other DNA sequences in this sample translate to the same CDR3. The V and J genes are TRBV5-1 and TRBJ2-2; D uncertain. The CDR3 has 12 residues. V was pared by 7 bases and J by 3 bases, with 7 bases between. In germline, CDR1 is SGHRS, CDR2 YFSETQ. The CDR3 nucleotides are TGCGCCAGCTCCGTCGACACCGGGGAGCTGTTTTTT. Amino acids: CASSVDTGELFF.

In this sample, this clone turned up a few times. The J gene is TRBJ1-2, the V gene TRBV5-1, with D possibly matching TRBD1 (5 bases). In germline, CDR1 is SGHRS, CDR2 YFSETQ. Trimming left V 0 bases short and J 6 bases short, with 9 bases between. The CDR3 is made up of 13 amino acids. The CDR3 DNA follows: TGCGCCAGCAGCTTGGGGCCAGGGAATGGCTACACCTTC. Protein sequence: CASSLGPGNGYTF.

The rearrangement links TRBV10-2 to TRBJ2-3; TRBD2 aligns across 9 bases. CDR3 length: 14 amino acids. Germline trimming cut 9 bases from V and 3 bases from J; bases unmatched to any gene: 7. Germline loops: CDR1 WSHSY, CDR2 SAAADI. CDR3 protein: CASVAGVGTDTQYF. The CDR3 DNA reads as TGCGCCAGTGTAGCGGGAGTTGGAACAGATACGCAGTATTTT.

This rearrangement joins TRBV5-4 to TRBJ2-1; 9 bases align to TRBD2. J was trimmed by 9 bases and V by 5 bases; bases with no gene match: 15. The CDR3 has 16 amino acids. Germline V gives CDR1 SGHNT, CDR2 YYREEE (reference sequence). CDR3 loop: CASRGGGGRAEREQFF. The CDR3 DNA reads TGTGCCAGCAGGGGGGGTGGCGGGAGGGCCGAGCGTGAGCAGTTCTTC.

The J gene is TRBJ2-2, the V gene TRBV7-3, with D unclear. The germline gives CDR1 SGHTA, CDR2 FQGTGA. The CDR3 is 12 amino acids. Trimming removed 5 bases at V and 6 bases at J, with 7 bases between. CDR3 DNA sequence: TGTGCCAGCAGCCCAGGTCCCGGGGAGCTGTTTTTT. Amino acid sequence: CASSPGPGELFF.

This clone was detected a few times. The V and J genes are TRBV19 and TRBJ2-1; possibly TRBD2 for D (5 bases). In germline, CDR1 is LNHDA, CDR2 SQIVND (reference sequence). The CDR3 totals 13 residues. V was clipped by 1 base and J by 10 bases, with 11 bases between them. CDR3 sequence reads: CASSIGLGSEQFF. The CDR3 DNA follows: TGTGCCAGTAGTATAGGTCTGGGGAGCGAGCAGTTCTTC.

The CDR3 spells CAWSKGSLSNQPQHF. In nucleotides, the CDR3 is TGTGCCTGGAGCAAGGGCAGTCTTAGCAATCAGCCCCAGCATTTT. V usage is TRBV30 and J usage is TRBJ1-5, with D unclear. V dropped 3 bases and J dropped 0 bases, with 12 bases sitting between them. CDR3 length: 15 residues. Germline V gene lookup returns CDR1 GTSNPN and CDR2 SVGIG (reference sequence).

The table lists this clone with a few counts. V gene TRBV4-1 combines with J gene TRBJ2-2; 14 bases agree with TRBD2. This CDR3 comprises 18 residues. CDR1 and CDR2 (germline): MGHRA, YSYEKL. The J segment lost 5 bases and the V segment lost 1 base, leaving 6 bases of the junction unmatched. This chain's CDR3 is CASSQGGLAGVGTGELFF. CDR3 nucleotide sequence: TGCGCCAGCAGCCAAGGGGGACTAGCGGGAGTAGGTACCGGGGAGCTGTTTTTT.

J is TRBJ2-5 and V is TRBV5-8; D remains unclear. V was trimmed by 4 bases and J by 5 bases, leaving 9 bases between them. Per the germline V gene, CDR1 is SGHTS and CDR2 is YDEGEE. The CDR3 runs to 12 residues. The CDR3 coding sequence is TGTGCCAGCAGCCCCCTGGGGGAGACCCAGTACTTC. Amino acid sequence: CASSPLGETQYF.

This chain connects TRBV28 to TRBJ2-5, with TRBD1 identical over 7 bases. CDR1 and CDR2 (germline): MDHEN, SYDVKM. With 5 bases clipped from V and 5 bases from J, the junction kept 5 bases outside the gene matches. CDR3 length equals 13 residues. The CDR3 loop is CASSPPDRETQYF. The CDR3 nucleotides are TGTGCCAGCAGTCCCCCGGACAGGGAGACCCAGTACTTC. Using reference TRBV28 and TRBJ2-5 for the parts outside the CDR3, the full variable domain is DVKVTQSSRYLVKRTGEKVFLECVQDMDHENMFWYRQDPGLGLRLIYFSYDVKMKEKGDIPEGYSVSREKKERFSLILESASTNQTSMYLCASSPPDRETQYFGPGTRLLVL.

This clone has ten or more counts. The chain links TRBV28 to TRBJ2-7; D gene uncertain. CDR3 size: 16 residues. Germline CDR1 MDHEN, CDR2 SYDVKM. Trimming removed 3 bases at V and 2 bases at J, with 17 bases between. The CDR3 region has the DNA TGTGCCAGCAGTTTCGGACCGAGGCAGCAGACCTACGAGCAGTACTTC. It is translated as CASSFGPRQQTYEQYF.

This clone showed up many times. This chain connects TRBV7-2 to TRBJ2-1; maybe TRBD2 (6 bases). The V gene's germline CDR1 is SGHTA and CDR2 FQGNSA. The V gene lost 5 bases and the J gene lost 7 bases, with 15 bases spanning the gap. The CDR3 sequence is 14 residues long. The CDR3 is CASSPINRGNEQFF. The DNA of the CDR3 is TGTGCCAGCAGCCCAATCAACCGGGGGAATGAGCAGTTCTTC.

This clone has just a few counts. The V and J genes are TRBV28 and TRBJ1-4, with 7 bases identical to TRBD1. This CDR3 comprises 15 residues. The J segment lost 12 bases and the V segment lost 5 bases, leaving 15 bases of the junction unmatched. CDR1 and CDR2 (germline): MDHEN, SYDVKM. This CDR3 reads CASSAPFRDSWELFF. CDR3 coding DNA: TGTGCCAGCAGTGCGCCGTTTAGGGACAGCTGGGAACTGTTTTTT.

This clone was picked up a small number of times. This rearrangement joins TRBV18 to TRBJ1-1; no clear D gene. V was cut by 1 base and J by 1 base, with 13 bases left in between. The germline V gene has CDR1 KGHSH and CDR2 LQKENI. There are 16 residues in the CDR3. The CDR3: CASSPLGSGGNTEAFF. In DNA, the CDR3 is TGTGCCAGCTCACCACTCGGGTCCGGAGGGAACACTGAAGCTTTCTTT.

This clone showed up just a few times. This chain uses TRBV7-3 with TRBJ1-4, with TRBD1 matching over 11 bases. Germline trimming cut 5 bases from V and 8 bases from J; bases unmatched to any gene: 4. The CDR3 loop spans 14 amino acids. Per germline, CDR1 SGHTA and CDR2 FQGTGA. Here the CDR3 reads CASSPGQGAEKLFF. The CDR3 DNA follows: TGTGCCAGCAGCCCAGGACAGGGGGCGGAAAAACTGTTTTTT.

The chain employs TRBV6-1 and TRBJ2-7; possible D gene TRBD2, 6 bases. Germline CDR1 MNHNS, CDR2 SASEGT. Trimming left V 2 bases short and J 4 bases short, with 12 bases between. The CDR3 has 14 amino acids. CDR3: CASSENWAGYEQYF. CDR3 nucleotide sequence: TGTGCCAGCAGTGAAAATTGGGCGGGGTACGAGCAGTACTTC.

This clone was observed a few times. J is TRBJ2-2 and V is TRBV7-2, with D perhaps TRBD2 (5 bases). Germline V gene lookup returns CDR1 SGHTA and CDR2 FQGNSA. V lost 2 bases, J lost 6 bases, and 13 bases lay in between. The CDR3 is 15 amino acids. The DNA of the CDR3 is TGTGCCAGCAGCTTAAGGTGGGAGACGCCCGGGGAGCTGTTTTTT. It specifies CASSLRWETPGELFF.

This clone was observed at least ten times. This chain connects TRBV18 to TRBJ1-4; D remains unclear. V shed 5 bases and J shed 2 bases, with 9 bases lying between them. The CDR3 length is 14 residues. Germline V gene data show CDR1 as KGHSH and CDR2 as LQKENI. CDR3 protein: CASSTTSTNEKLFF. CDR3 sequence (DNA): TGTGCCAGCTCAACGACAAGCACTAATGAAAAACTGTTTTTT.

This clone has only a few counts. The CDR3 loop is CASSRGWGQETQYF. The CDR3 DNA is TGTGCCAGCAGCCGGGGGTGGGGACAAGAGACCCAGTACTTC. The chain couples TRBV7-8 to TRBJ2-5; the D gene is possibly TRBD2 (6 bases). The CDR3 is made up of 14 amino acids. From germline, CDR1 is SGHVS and CDR2 FQNEAQ. V lost 5 bases and J lost 2, with 12 bases in between.

This clone was counted a few times. For the CDR3, the DNA is TGTGCCACACGTGCTTGGGGGGATACGAGCTCCTACAATGAGCAGTTCTTC. Translating gives CATRAWGDTSSYNEQFF. The V and J genes are TRBV10-3 and TRBJ2-1; perhaps TRBD2 as D (6 bases). The germline gives CDR1 ENHRY, CDR2 SYGVKD. This CDR3 is 17 amino acids long. V was cut by 10 bases and J by 0 bases, with 22 bases left in between.

This clone was picked up many times. The genes are TRBV5-6 and TRBJ2-1; 11 nucleotides align to TRBD2. There are 15 residues in the CDR3. The V gene end was trimmed by 5 bases and the J gene end by 2 bases; junction bases not matched to a gene: 3. Germline CDR1 and CDR2: SGHDT and YYEEEE. CDR3 residues: CASSLAGGTYNEQFF. Written as DNA, the CDR3 is TGTGCCAGCAGTCTAGCGGGAGGAACCTACAATGAGCAGTTCTTC.

Of note for this clone: It is likely a read error: a sequence one base away is far more abundant. The chain combines TRBV7-8 with TRBJ1-1; D gene unclear. The CDR3 consists of 13 residues. Germline values: CDR1 SGHVS, CDR2 FQNEAQ. With 5 bases removed from V and 0 bases from J, the gap between germline ends came to 7 bases. The CDR3 protein is CASSQDLNTEAFF. The CDR3 DNA reads as TGTGCCAGCAGCCAAGACCTGAACACTGAAGCTTTCTTT.